This T cell receptor (beta chain) was sequenced during a study of cytomegalovirus exposure and HLA in healthy donors. Study findings and constraints: What a later analysis showed was that several of the most significant clusters appeared linked to common viral pathogens. In vitro experiments confirmed that three CMV-associated chains were specific for CMV antigens. Near-uniform donor sequencing depth was presumed by presence/absence analyses.

This clone was counted a few times. Its antigen is unidentified. The CDR3 totals 19 residues. V lost 5 bases to trimming and J lost 3 bases; unmatched junction nucleotides: 17. CDR1 is MDHEN, CDR2 SYDVKM, per germline. A multiplex PCR was run with 60 Vbeta primers and 13 Jbeta primers. TCRdb's copy holds only in-frame clones and misses some; the assay was immunoSEQ multiplex PCR. This sample has approximately 130,000 clones; about 8.6% occur once, and the top ten carry around 6.1%. The sequence was collected from a woman aged 40 to 49 in good health and CMV-seropositive. The chain combines TRBV28 with TRBJ1-3; 9 positions agree with TRBD1. Sequenced input: PBMCs. This CDR3 is CASSPSPGTGPLSGNTIYF. Here the CDR3 DNA reads TGTGCCAGCAGTCCTAGTCCCGGGACAGGGCCTTTGAGTGGAAACACCATATATTTT.